The 10 T cell receptor beta chains below all came from one sample that was sequenced in a study of T cells in tuberculosis. The protocol was immunoSEQ multiplex PCR, while the TCRdb copy is restricted to in-frame clones and leaves out a portion. The data hold about 34,000 clones, with roughly 93% observed a single time. Time point in this sample: new active TB diagnosis, blood taken before or within 7 days of starting treatment. Source: PBMCs, taken at tuberculosis diagnosis. These receptors were collected from an adult with tuberculosis.

This clone has just one count. The gene calls are TRBV2 and TRBJ1-5; D is undetermined. V gave up 0 bases and J gave up 3 bases, with 12 bases separating them. The CDR3 contains 16 residues. From germline, CDR1 is SNHLY and CDR2 FYNNEI. CDR3 bases: TGTGCCAGCAGTGAAGCAAGATACGGGTCCAATCAGCCCCAGCATTTT. Translated, it gives CASSEARYGSNQPQHF.

This chain links TRBV29-1 with TRBJ2-2, with 8 positions matching TRBD1. V shed 3 bases and J 2 bases; nucleotides not matched to a gene: 2. This CDR3 comprises 14 residues. Germline CDR1 is SQVTM and CDR2 is ANQGSEA. CDR3 region: CSVDDRGNTGELFF. DNA of the CDR3: TGCAGCGTTGACGACAGGGGAAACACCGGGGAGCTGTTTTTT.

The chain uses TRBV5-4 and TRBJ2-1, with TRBD1 identical over 9 bases. After removal of 5 bases from V and 6 bases from J, the junction contained 9 bases not matched to a gene. The germline V gene encodes CDR1 SGHNT and CDR2 YYREEE (reference sequence). This CDR3 spans 15 amino acids. The CDR3 protein is CASSPPGQGINEQFF. The CDR3 nucleotides read TGTGCCAGCAGTCCGCCGGGACAGGGAATCAATGAGCAGTTCTTC.

The chain joins TRBV11-1 to TRBJ2-1; 11 nucleotides align to TRBD2. CDR1 is SGHAT, CDR2 FQDESV, per germline (reference sequence). This CDR3 is built from 17 residues. V lost 6 bases and J lost 3; bases outside the gene matches: 10. The CDR3 sequence is CASSSTRLAGYYNEQFF. For the CDR3, the DNA is TGTGCCAGCAGTTCTACTCGACTAGCGGGGTACTACAATGAGCAGTTCTTC.

This clone was found once. V is TRBV19 and J is TRBJ1-1; no definite D call. Per the germline V gene, CDR1 is LNHDA and CDR2 is SQIVND (reference sequence). With 7 bases removed from V and 1 base from J, the gap between germline ends came to 7 bases. The CDR3 totals 12 residues. The CDR3 DNA reads TGTGCCAGTACACTCGGGAACACTGAAGCTTTCTTT. Translation: CASTLGNTEAFF.

This chain joins TRBV6-6 and TRBJ2-1; D remains unclear. CDR1 is MNHNY and CDR2 is SVGAGI in the germline V gene (reference sequence). Trimming removed 5 bases at V and 5 bases at J, with 7 bases between. CDR3 size: 12 residues. The CDR3 loop reads CASSRLDNEQFF. Here the CDR3 DNA reads TGTGCCAGCAGTCGGCTAGACAATGAGCAGTTCTTC.

V is TRBV10-3 and J is TRBJ1-4, with TRBD1 matching over 7 bases. The length of the CDR3 is 15 residues. Unmatched junction bases numbered 3, after V lost 2 bases and J lost 3 bases. CDR1 ENHRY and CDR2 SYGVKD come from the germline V gene. The CDR3 DNA sequence: TGTGCCATCAGTGAGCCGGGACAGTCTAATGAAAAACTGTTTTTT. Protein product: CAISEPGQSNEKLFF.

The rearrangement uses TRBV7-8 and TRBJ2-5; 7 bases are a match to TRBD1. CDR1 is SGHVS, CDR2 FQNEAQ, per germline. CDR3 length: 15 residues. With V trimmed by 5 bases and J by 2 bases, 8 bases remained unmatched. For the CDR3, the DNA is TGTGCCAGCAGCCGTCTGGGGACAGTACAAGAGACCCAGTACTTC. It encodes CASSRLGTVQETQYF.

The chain uses TRBV2 and TRBJ2-7; the match to TRBD1 covers 8 bases. Germline CDR1 is SNHLY and CDR2 is FYNNEI. Germline trimming cut 6 bases from V and 2 bases from J; bases unmatched to any gene: 9. The CDR3 is 15 amino acids. The CDR3 DNA reads as TGTGCCAGCAGATACAGGGGGTTGGGTACCTACGAGCAGTACTTC. Amino acid sequence: CASRYRGLGTYEQYF.

The chain uses TRBV6-6 and TRBJ2-3; D not certain. The CDR3 spans 13 residues. V lost 2 bases, J lost 5 bases, and 8 bases lay in between. Per germline, CDR1 MNHNY and CDR2 SVGAGI (reference sequence). CDR3: CASSYLYKDTQYF. CDR3 nucleotides: TGTGCCAGCAGTTACCTGTACAAAGATACGCAGTATTTT.